This T cell receptor (beta chain) was retrieved from a study of Ad26.COV2.S vaccination and SARS-CoV-2 variants (dated by TCRdb to the early 2020s). Regarding the complete study: Vaccine-arm donors came from COV1001, a multicentre, randomized, double-blind, placebo-controlled phase I-IIa trial of Ad26.COV2.S in healthy adults. Throughout the experiments and outcome assessment, investigators stayed blinded to trial group allocation. Ad26.COV2.S was administered intramuscularly at 5 x 10^10 or 1 x 10^11 viral particles, either as a single shot or as two shots given 56 days apart. TCRbeta repertoire sequencing served as the tool for gauging how specific and how broad the SARS-CoV-2-reactive T cell receptors were following Ad26.COV2.S vaccination. The TCR-sequenced set comprised about 30 samples: 19 Ad26.COV2.S vaccine recipients, 5 placebo recipients and 8 SARS-CoV-2 convalescent individuals. Trial participants were randomized into five groups of five, in which low-dose or high-dose Ad26.COV2.S was given once or twice, or placebo was given on both occasions.

The treatment or condition label of this sample denotes: some 20 received Ad26.COV2.S at low or high dose, single or two shots; about 5 received placebo; per-sample allocation not given. Repertoires of vaccine and placebo recipients were sequenced from samples collected on day 63 after the first injection. In Cohort 1b, roughly 26 adults aged 18-55 years were enrolled at a single site in Boston, USA, between 29 July and 7 August 2020. Ad26.COV2.S consisted of a replication-incompetent adenovirus type 26 vector by which a prefusion-stabilized SARS-CoV-2 spike protein from the original Wuhan strain was expressed. Study-level results and caveats: After vaccination, spike-specific CD8+ and CD4+ T cell responses were reported to show substantial breadth. Comparing responses between vaccine doses or regimens was not something the study was powered to do. Compared with placebo recipients, Ad26.COV2.S recipients showed higher spike-specific TCR breadth (P = 0.0014). Vaccine and placebo recipients had comparable non-spike TCR breadth, which fits with the vaccine containing only spike. According to the authors, total T cell responses may have been underestimated by the TCR breadth and depth analyses.

Reading the germline V gene (reference sequence) gives CDR1 GTSNPN and CDR2 SVGIG. Counted from cysteine to phenylalanine, this CDR3 has 13 amino acids. The CDR3 DNA has 39 bases and is translated from base 1. From V the trimming removes 5 bases and from J it removes 6 bases, while the gene matches leave 7 bases of the junction unaccounted for. This clone was recorded once. This receptor's antigen is unknown. The sample holds no much larger clone one base away, and base qualities are not on file. The immunoSEQ Assay was the method used to sequence TCRbeta CDR3 regions. After extraction, genomic DNA underwent amplification by bias-controlled multiplex PCR, followed by high-throughput sequencing. In the authors' own workflow: To quantify the absolute abundance of every unique TCRbeta CDR3 region, sequences were collapsed and filtered. T cell fraction was estimated by normalizing TCRbeta template counts to usable DNA, which was measured by amplifying reference genes present in all nucleated cells. Repertoire TCRs were annotated as SARS-CoV-2-specific when V gene, CDR3 amino acid sequence and J gene were exactly matched to a known reactive TCR set. The reference SARS-CoV-2 TCR set was obtained from MIRA and was filtered for enrichment in COVID-19-positive ImmuneCODE repertoires, whereby public or cross-reactive TCRs were removed. Based on the MIRA antigens, annotated TCRs were further analysed at the level of specific ORF or position within ORF. Breadth was defined as annotated unique rearrangements over total unique productive rearrangements; depth was the summed frequency of those rearrangements. Group comparisons of TCR breadth used two-sided Wilcoxon rank-sum tests. TCRdb obtained this table from immuneACCESS and retained in-frame rearrangements with V and J assigned. These tables miss some clones; where compared with another copy, unresolved V genes account for less than half of the shortfall, and the remainder is unexplained. The V and J calls and clone size were taken over from that table, and D and trimming were inferred from the DNA. A total of 300,000 to 400,000 clones appear in this sample, less than 90% of them only once. The ten largest clones add up to approximately 5.9% of the sample.

The chain links TRBV30 with TRBJ2-3; the central 8 bases match TRBD2. Sequenced here: peripheral blood, sampled in a trial of Ad26.COV2.S vaccine versus placebo. This clonotype was obtained from a person aged 18-60 years who received the Ad26.COV2.S COVID-19 vaccine or a placebo. This receptor has the CDR3 CAWGGSGADTQYF. The DNA is as follows: TGTGCCTGGGGCGGTAGCGGGGCTGATACGCAGTATTTT.